One sample yielded the 5 T cell receptor beta chains listed below, sequenced in a study of CD8 T cells in Susac syndrome. Random hexamers primed reverse transcription of about 0.45 to 1 ug RNA. In TCRdb, the immunoSEQ multiplex PCR reads were re-called with MiXCR into one record per CDR3 protein. The table lists about 140,000 distinct CDR3 sequences, about 94% of them singletons. Sequenced input: CD8+ T cells from PBMCs. Every receptor here comes from a human donor in good health.

The chain couples TRBV30 to TRBJ1-5; D unresolved. CDR3 length: 15 residues. Trimming took 2 bases from V and 1 from J, leaving 12 bases between them. From germline, CDR1 is GTSNPN and CDR2 SVGIG (reference sequence). For the CDR3, the DNA is TGTGCCTGGAGTCCAGGAGGAACGAGCAATCAGCCCCAGCATTTT. Translating gives CAWSPGGTSNQPQHF.

The gene calls are TRBV6-2 or TRBV6-3 and TRBJ2-7; tentative D call: TRBD1 (6 bases). The V and J ends lost 5 bases and 2 bases respectively, with 13 bases between them. The CDR3 runs 14 residues. From germline, CDR1 is MNHEY and CDR2 SVGEGT. CDR3 in DNA: TGTGCCAGCAGTCTTCAGGGGTCGACCTACGAGCAGTACTTC. Its translation: CASSLQGSTYEQYF.

This chain uses TRBV13 with TRBJ2-2; 13 bases align to TRBD2. The V gene's germline CDR1 is PRHDT and CDR2 FYEKMQ (reference sequence). The V and J ends lost 5 bases and 8 bases, in that order; junction bases with no gene match: 5. The CDR3 totals 15 residues. For the CDR3, the DNA is TGTGCCAGCAGCCTCGGACTAGCGGGAGCGGGGGAGCTGTTTTTT. This codes for CASSLGLAGAGELFF.

The rearrangement uses TRBV19 and TRBJ2-1; 14 positions agree with TRBD2. CDR1 and CDR2 (germline): LNHDA, SQIVND (reference sequence). Unmatched junction bases numbered 3, after V lost 3 bases and J lost 2 bases. This CDR3 has 17 residues. CDR3 protein: CASSIGTSGSPYNEQFF. The CDR3, as DNA: TGTGCCAGTAGTATCGGGACTAGCGGGAGTCCCTACAATGAGCAGTTCTTC.

This clonotype was seen once. The J gene is TRBJ2-2, the V gene TRBV7-8; 7 nucleotides align to TRBD2. The CDR3 spans 19 residues. The germline CDR1 and CDR2 sequences are SGHVS and FQNEAQ. After removal of 0 bases from V and 0 bases from J, the junction contained 10 bases not matched to a gene. CDR3 amino acids: CASSLALSASGANTGELFF. CDR3 nucleotide sequence: TGTGCCAGCAGCTTAGCGCTATCGGCTAGCGGAGCGAACACCGGGGAGCTGTTTTTT.